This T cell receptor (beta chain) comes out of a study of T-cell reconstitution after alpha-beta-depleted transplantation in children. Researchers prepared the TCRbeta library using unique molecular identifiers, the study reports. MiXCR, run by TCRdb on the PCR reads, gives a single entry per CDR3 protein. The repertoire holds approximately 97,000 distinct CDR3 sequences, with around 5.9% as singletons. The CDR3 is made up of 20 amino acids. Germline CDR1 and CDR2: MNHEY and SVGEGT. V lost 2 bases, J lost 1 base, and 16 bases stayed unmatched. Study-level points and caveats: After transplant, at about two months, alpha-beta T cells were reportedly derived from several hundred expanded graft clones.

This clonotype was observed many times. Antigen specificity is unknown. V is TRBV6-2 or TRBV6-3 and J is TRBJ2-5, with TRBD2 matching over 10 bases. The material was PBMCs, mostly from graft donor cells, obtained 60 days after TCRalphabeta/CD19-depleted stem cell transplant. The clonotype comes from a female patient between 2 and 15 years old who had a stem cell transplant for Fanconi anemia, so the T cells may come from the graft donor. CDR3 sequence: CASSYLRLAGAPKSQETQYF. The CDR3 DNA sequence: TGTGCCAGCAGTTACCTAAGGCTAGCGGGAGCCCCAAAGAGCCAAGAGACCCAGTACTTC.